These 6 T cell receptor beta chains were sequenced from one sample in a study of regulatory T cells in long-lasting Graves disease. In building TCR beta libraries, iRepertoire HTBI primers were used together with Arm-PCR of CDR3 regions. TCRdb processed the multiplex PCR reads anew with MiXCR; each CDR3 protein has one entry. The sample lists about 500,000 distinct CDR3 sequences, approximately 12% occurring once. Time point: newly diagnosed GD, antithyroid drugs for less than 3 months. Extracted RNA from PBMCs served as the source of the TCR library. The same specimen was also included in a second study, on T cells in Graves' hyperthyroidism and ophthalmopathy.

This specimen was peripheral blood mononuclear cells (PBMCs), taken at new diagnosis, from a patient treated with antithyroid drugs. The receptors come from a young woman with Graves disease.

The rearrangement links TRBV28 to TRBJ2-1; 10 positions agree with TRBD2. Germline assignment: CDR1 MDHEN and CDR2 SYDVKM. This CDR3 comprises 13 residues. Trimming took 2 bases from V and 14 from J; bases not matched to a gene: 6. In nucleotides, the CDR3 is TGTGCCAGCAGTTTAGTGGTAGCGGGGGGTGAGTTCTTC. Translated: CASSLVVAGGEFF.

This clonotype was seen at least ten times. The J gene is TRBJ1-1, the V gene TRBV11-2; maybe TRBD1 (6 bases). The V gene lost 2 bases and the J gene lost 5 bases, with 12 bases spanning the gap. The CDR3 is 14 residues long. Germline values: CDR1 SGHAT, CDR2 FQNNGV. The DNA for the CDR3 is TGTGCCAGCAGCTTAAATAGGGGGAGGACTGAAGCTTTCTTT. Its translation: CASSLNRGRTEAFF.

Ten or more counts support this clonotype. The CDR3 loop reads CSASPLEGPYEQYF. The CDR3 DNA is TGCAGTGCTAGTCCCCTCGAAGGACCCTACGAGCAGTACTTC. The chain carries TRBV20-1 and TRBJ2-7; D uncertain. The CDR3 spans 14 residues. Deletions cut 3 bases from V and 2 bases from J, with 14 bases between. In germline, CDR1 is DFQATT, CDR2 SNEGSKA (reference sequence).

This clonotype was seen more than once but under ten times. The chain combines TRBV25-1 with TRBJ1-6, with 7 bases fitting TRBD1. Trimming removed 10 bases from V and 0 bases from J; junction bases left unmatched: 6. The CDR3 runs 15 residues. Germline V lookup: CDR1 MGHDK, CDR2 SYGVNS. CDR3 region: CATRDSFSYNSPLHF. In nucleotides, the CDR3 is TGTGCCACACGGGACAGCTTCTCCTATAATTCACCCCTCCACTTT.

Worth noting for this clonotype: Just one base apart from a much larger clone, this may be a read error. This chain links TRBV7-9 with TRBJ2-1; D gene uncertain. With the DNA end fitting TRBJ2-5 better, the J assignment may be wrong. Per germline, CDR1 SEHNR and CDR2 FQNEAQ (reference sequence). The CDR3 length is 15 residues. The DNA of the CDR3 is TGTGCCACCAAGGACCACGGAGCTTACCAAGAGACCCAGTACTTC. It specifies CATKDHGAYQETQYF.

This clonotype was counted ten times or more. The gene calls are TRBV11-2 and TRBJ2-5; tentatively, D is TRBD2 (7 bases). The CDR3 is made up of 14 amino acids. Looked up from germline, CDR1 is SGHAT and CDR2 is FQNNGV. V was trimmed by 6 bases and J by 5 bases, leaving 16 bases between them. CDR3 protein: CASSPTGREETQYF. The CDR3 DNA sequence: TGTGCCAGCAGTCCTACAGGGCGGGAGGAGACCCAGTACTTC. Full variable domain (remainder filled in from reference TRBV11-2 and TRBJ2-5): EAGVAQSPRYKIIEKRQSVAFWCNPISGHATLYWYQQILGQGPKLLIQFQNNGVVDDSQLPKDRFSAERLKGVDSTLKIQPAKLEDSAVYLCASSPTGREETQYFGPGTRLLVL.